This T cell receptor (beta chain) originates from a study of cytomegalovirus exposure and HLA in healthy donors. These donors counted as nominally healthy when sampled, but unrecorded immune exposures were likely. Findings and caveats of the study: High sensitivity and specificity were reportedly achieved when the classifier diagnosed cytomegalovirus status. Most observed TCR sequences were rare, whereas some public TCRs were detected in many donors. It was likely that a cluster of highly shared sequence variants was a sequencing artifact.

As regards this clone: What it recognizes is unknown.

PCR was performed using 60 Vbeta and 13 Jbeta primers. TCRdb keeps only in-frame clones here, not all; method: immunoSEQ multiplex PCR. The sample table sets out 150,000 or so clones. Trimming pared 7 bases from V and 5 bases from J, leaving 15 bases between. Looked up from germline, CDR1 is SGHTA and CDR2 is FQGTGA. The CDR3 is 14 residues long. The receptor's source is a woman between 18 and 29 years old in good health and CMV-seronegative. The V and J genes are TRBV7-3 and TRBJ2-1; D is possibly TRBD2 (6 bases). Sequencing was done on a sample of PBMCs. CDR3 sequence reads: CASNLLGGHNEQFF. CDR3 DNA: TGTGCCAGCAACCTCCTCGGAGGGCACAATGAGCAGTTCTTC.